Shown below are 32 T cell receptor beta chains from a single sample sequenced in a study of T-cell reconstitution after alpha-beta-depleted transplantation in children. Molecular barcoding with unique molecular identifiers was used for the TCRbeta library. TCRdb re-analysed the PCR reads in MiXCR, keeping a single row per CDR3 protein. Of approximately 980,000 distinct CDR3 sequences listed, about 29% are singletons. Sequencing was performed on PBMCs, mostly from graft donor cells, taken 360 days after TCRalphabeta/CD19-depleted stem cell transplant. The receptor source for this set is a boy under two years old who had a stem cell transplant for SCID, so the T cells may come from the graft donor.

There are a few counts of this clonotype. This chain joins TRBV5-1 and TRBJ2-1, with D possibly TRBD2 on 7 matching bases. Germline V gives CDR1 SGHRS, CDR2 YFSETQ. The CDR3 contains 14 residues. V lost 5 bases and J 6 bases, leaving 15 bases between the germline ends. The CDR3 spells CASSTGGLGNEQFF. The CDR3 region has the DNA TGCGCCAGCAGTACGGGGGGCTTGGGCAATGAGCAGTTCTTC.

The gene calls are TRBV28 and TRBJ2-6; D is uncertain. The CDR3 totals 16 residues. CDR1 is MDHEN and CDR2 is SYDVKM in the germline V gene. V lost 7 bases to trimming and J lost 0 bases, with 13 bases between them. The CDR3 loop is CASTPTGNSGANVLTF. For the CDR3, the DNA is TGTGCCAGCACCCCGACGGGCAACTCTGGGGCCAACGTCCTGACTTTC.

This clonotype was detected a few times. DNA for the CDR3: TGTGCCAGCAGTTACCCAGGGGGTGAGTTCTTC. It codes for CASSYPGGEFF. This chain uses TRBV6-2 or TRBV6-3 with TRBJ2-1; 7 nucleotides align to TRBD1. The V and J ends lost 2 bases and 14 bases, in that order; junction bases with no gene match: 3. The CDR3 spans 11 residues. Germline V gene sequence: CDR1 MNHEY, CDR2 SVGEGT.

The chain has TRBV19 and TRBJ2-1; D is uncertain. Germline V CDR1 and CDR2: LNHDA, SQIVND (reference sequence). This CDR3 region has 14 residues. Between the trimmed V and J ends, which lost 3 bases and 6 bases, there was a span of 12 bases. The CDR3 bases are TGTGCCAGTAGTATTTCCCCCCTGTTCAATGAGCAGTTCTTC. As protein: CASSISPLFNEQFF.

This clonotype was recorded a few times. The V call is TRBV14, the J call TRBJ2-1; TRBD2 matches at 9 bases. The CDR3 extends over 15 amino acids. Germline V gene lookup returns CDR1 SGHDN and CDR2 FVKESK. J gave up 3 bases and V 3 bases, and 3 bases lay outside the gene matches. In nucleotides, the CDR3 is TGTGCCAGCAGCCACGAGCGGGGGGACTACAATGAGCAGTTCTTC. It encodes CASSHERGDYNEQFF. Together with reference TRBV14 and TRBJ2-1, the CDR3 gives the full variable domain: EAGVTQFPSHSVIEKGQTVTLRCDPISGHDNLYWYRRVMGKEIKFLLHFVKESKQDESGMPNNRFLAERTGGTYSTLKVQPAELEDSGVYFCASSHERGDYNEQFFGPGTRLTVL.

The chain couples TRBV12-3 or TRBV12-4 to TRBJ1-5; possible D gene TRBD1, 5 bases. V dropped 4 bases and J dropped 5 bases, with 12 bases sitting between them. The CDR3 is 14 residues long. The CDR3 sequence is CASSSQTGDQPQHF. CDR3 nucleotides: TGTGCCAGCAGTTCCCAAACAGGTGATCAGCCCCAGCATTTT.

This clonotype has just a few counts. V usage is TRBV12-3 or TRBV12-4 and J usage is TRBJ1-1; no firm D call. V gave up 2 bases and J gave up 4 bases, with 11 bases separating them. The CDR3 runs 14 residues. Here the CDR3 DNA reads TGTGCCAGCAGTTTAATGGTAGCCCGCACTGAAGCTTTCTTT. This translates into CASSLMVARTEAFF.

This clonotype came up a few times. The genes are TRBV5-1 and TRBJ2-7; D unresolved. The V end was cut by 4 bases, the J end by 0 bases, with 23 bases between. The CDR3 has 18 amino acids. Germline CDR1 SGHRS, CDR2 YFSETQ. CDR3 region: CASSLMSPVAGDSYEQYF. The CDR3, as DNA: TGCGCCAGCAGCCTAATGAGCCCCGTGGCAGGAGACTCCTACGAGCAGTACTTC.

The CDR3 spells CASSLASEGSTEAFF. CDR3 DNA: TGTGCCAGCAGTTTAGCATCCGAGGGGTCGACTGAAGCTTTCTTT. The rearrangement links TRBV28 to TRBJ1-1, with D perhaps TRBD1 (5 bases). Germline V gene sequence: CDR1 MDHEN, CDR2 SYDVKM. With 2 bases removed from V and 5 bases from J, the gap between germline ends came to 15 bases. The CDR3 has 15 amino acids.

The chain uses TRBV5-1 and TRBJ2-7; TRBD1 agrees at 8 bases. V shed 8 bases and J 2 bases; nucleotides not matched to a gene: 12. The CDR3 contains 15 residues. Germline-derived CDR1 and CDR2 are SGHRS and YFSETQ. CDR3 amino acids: CASSRTGSGTYEQYF. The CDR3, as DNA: TGCGCCAGTTCCCGGACAGGGTCTGGCACCTACGAGCAGTACTTC.

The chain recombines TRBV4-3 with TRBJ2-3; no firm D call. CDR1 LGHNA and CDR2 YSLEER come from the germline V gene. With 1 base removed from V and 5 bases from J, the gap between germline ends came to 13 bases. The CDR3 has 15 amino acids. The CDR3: CASSQVRAGEDTQYF. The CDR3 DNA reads TGCGCCAGCAGCCAAGTCCGGGCTGGGGAAGATACGCAGTATTTT.

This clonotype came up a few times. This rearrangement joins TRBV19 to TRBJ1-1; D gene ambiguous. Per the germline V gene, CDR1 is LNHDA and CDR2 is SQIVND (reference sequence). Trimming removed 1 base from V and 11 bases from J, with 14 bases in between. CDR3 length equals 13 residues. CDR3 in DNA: TGTGCCAGTAGTATAGGTTGGAAGGACGTGGCTTTCTTT. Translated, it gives CASSIGWKDVAFF.

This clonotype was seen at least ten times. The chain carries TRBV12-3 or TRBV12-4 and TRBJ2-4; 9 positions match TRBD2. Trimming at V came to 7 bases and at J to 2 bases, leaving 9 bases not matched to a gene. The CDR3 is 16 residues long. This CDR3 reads CASTRGSGGPKNIQYF. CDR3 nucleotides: TGTGCCAGCACTCGGGGGAGCGGGGGGCCCAAAAACATTCAGTACTTC.

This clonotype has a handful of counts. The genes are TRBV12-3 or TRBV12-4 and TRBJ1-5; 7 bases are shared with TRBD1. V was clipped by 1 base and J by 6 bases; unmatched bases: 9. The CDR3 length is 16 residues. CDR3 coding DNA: TGTGCCAGCAGTTTAGATAGGGGACAGCGGGGTCAGCCCCAGCATTTT. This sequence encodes CASSLDRGQRGQPQHF.

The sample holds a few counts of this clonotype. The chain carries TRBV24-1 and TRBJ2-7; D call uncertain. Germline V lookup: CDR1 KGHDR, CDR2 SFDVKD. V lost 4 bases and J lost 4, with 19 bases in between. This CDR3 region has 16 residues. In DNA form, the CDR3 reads TGTGCCACCAGTGAACCCAATCAAGGGCCGCATTACGAGCAGTACTTC. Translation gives CATSEPNQGPHYEQYF.

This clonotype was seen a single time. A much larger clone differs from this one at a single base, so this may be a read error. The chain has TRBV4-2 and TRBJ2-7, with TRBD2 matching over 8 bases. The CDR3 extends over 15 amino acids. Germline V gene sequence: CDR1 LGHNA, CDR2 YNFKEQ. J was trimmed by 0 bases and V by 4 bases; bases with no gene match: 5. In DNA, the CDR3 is TGTGCCAGCAGCCTTAGCGGGGAAAGCTCCTACGAGCAGTACTTC. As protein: CASSLSGESSYEQYF.

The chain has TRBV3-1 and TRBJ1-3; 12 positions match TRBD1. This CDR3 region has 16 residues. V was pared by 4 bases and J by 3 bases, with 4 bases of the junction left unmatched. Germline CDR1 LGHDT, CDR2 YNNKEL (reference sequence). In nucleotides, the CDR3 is TGTGCCAGCAGCCCGGGACAGGGGGCGTTTGGAAACACCATATATTTT. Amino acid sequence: CASSPGQGAFGNTIYF.

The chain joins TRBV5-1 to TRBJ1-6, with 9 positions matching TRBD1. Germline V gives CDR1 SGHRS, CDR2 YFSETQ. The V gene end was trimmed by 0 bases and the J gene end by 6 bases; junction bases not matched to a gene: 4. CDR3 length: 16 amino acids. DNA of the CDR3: TGCGCCAGCAGCTTGGGGGACAGGGTCTCTAATTCACCCCTCCACTTT. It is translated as CASSLGDRVSNSPLHF.

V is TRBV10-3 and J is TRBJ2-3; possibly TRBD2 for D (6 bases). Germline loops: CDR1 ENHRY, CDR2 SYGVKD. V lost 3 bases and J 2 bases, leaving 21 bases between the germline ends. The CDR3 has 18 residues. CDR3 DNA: TGTGCCATCAGTGACCCGGGGCGGCGGGGCCGGATCACAGATACGCAGTATTTT. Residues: CAISDPGRRGRITDTQYF.

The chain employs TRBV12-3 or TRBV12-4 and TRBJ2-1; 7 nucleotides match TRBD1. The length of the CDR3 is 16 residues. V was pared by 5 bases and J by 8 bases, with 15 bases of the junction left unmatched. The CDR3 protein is CASSRSRDRPLHEQFF. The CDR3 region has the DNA TGTGCCAGCAGTAGATCCCGGGACAGACCCCTCCATGAGCAGTTCTTC.

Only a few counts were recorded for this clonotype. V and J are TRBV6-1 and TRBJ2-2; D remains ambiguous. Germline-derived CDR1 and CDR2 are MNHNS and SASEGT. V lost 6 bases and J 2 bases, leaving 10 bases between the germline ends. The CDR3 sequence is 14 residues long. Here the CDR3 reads CASRVPLNTGELFF. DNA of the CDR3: TGTGCCAGCAGGGTCCCCCTAAACACCGGGGAGCTGTTTTTT.

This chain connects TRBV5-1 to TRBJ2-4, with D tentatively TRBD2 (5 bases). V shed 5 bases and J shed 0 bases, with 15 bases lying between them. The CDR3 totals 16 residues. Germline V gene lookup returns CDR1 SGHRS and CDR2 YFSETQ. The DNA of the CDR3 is TGCGCCAGCAGGGGTGGACTGGATCTAGCCAAAAACATTCAGTACTTC. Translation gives CASRGGLDLAKNIQYF.

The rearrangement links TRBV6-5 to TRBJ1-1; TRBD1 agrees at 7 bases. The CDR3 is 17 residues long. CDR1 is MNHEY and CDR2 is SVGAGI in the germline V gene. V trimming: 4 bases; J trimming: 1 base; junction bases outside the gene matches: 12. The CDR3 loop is CASSWLRQGWGNTEAFF. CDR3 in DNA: TGTGCCAGCAGTTGGCTCCGACAGGGCTGGGGGAACACTGAAGCTTTCTTT.

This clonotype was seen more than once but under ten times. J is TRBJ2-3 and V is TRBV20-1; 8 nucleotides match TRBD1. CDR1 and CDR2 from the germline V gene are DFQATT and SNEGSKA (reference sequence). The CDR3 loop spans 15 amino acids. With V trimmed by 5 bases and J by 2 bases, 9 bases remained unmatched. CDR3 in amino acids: CSAYPGQGYTDTQYF. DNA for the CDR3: TGCAGTGCTTACCCCGGACAGGGCTACACAGATACGCAGTATTTT.

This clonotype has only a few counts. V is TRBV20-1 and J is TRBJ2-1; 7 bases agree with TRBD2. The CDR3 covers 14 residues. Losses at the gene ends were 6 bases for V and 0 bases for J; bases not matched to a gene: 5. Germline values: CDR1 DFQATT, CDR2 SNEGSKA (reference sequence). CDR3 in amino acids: CSAVTSDSYNEQFF. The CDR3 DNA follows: TGCAGTGCCGTTACTAGCGACTCCTACAATGAGCAGTTCTTC.

This CDR3 is CASSSSFDSYNEQFF. CDR3 nucleotides: TGTGCCAGCAGCTCTAGTTTTGACTCGTACAATGAGCAGTTCTTC. The genes are TRBV11-2 and TRBJ2-1; D not certain. The CDR3 has 15 amino acids. The germline V gene has CDR1 SGHAT and CDR2 FQNNGV. V lost 4 bases, J lost 4 bases, and 14 bases lay in between.

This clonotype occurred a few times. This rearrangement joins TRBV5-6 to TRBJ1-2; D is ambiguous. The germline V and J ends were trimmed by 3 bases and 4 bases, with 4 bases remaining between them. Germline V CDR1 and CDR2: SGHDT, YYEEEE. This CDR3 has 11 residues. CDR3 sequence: CASSSTYGYTF. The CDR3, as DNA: TGTGCCAGCAGCTCAACCTATGGCTACACCTTC.

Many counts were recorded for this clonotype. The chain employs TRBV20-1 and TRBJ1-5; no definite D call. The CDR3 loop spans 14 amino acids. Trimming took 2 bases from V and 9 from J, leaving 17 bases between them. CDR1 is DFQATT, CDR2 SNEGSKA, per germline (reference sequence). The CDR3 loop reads CSARLSYGLGPQHF. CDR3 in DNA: TGCAGTGCTAGACTTTCTTACGGGTTGGGGCCCCAGCATTTT.

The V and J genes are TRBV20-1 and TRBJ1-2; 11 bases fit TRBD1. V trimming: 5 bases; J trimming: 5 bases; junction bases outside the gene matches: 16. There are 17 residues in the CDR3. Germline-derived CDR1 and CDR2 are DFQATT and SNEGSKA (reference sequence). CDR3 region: CSAPFGQGAEGLYGYTF. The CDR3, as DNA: TGCAGTGCTCCTTTCGGACAGGGGGCGGAGGGATTATATGGCTACACCTTC.

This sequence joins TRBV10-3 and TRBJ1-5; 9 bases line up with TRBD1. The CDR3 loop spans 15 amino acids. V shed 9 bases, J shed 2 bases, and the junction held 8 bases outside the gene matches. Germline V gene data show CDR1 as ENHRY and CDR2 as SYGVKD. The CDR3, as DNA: TGTGCCATTTCGGACAGGGGTGAAGGCAATCAGCCCCAGCATTTT. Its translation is CAISDRGEGNQPQHF.

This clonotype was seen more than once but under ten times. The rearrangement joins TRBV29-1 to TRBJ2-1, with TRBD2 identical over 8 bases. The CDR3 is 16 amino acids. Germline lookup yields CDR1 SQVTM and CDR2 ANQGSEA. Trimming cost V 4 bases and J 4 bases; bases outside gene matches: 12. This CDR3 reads CSVAPRGGGGYNEQFF. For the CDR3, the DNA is TGCAGCGTTGCCCCCCGGGGGGGTGGGGGTTACAATGAGCAGTTCTTC.

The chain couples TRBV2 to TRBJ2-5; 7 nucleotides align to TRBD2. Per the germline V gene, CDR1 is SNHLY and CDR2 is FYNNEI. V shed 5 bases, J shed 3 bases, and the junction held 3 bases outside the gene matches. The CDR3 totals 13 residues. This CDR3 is CASSMGGEETQYF. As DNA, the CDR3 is TGTGCCAGCAGTATGGGGGGGGAAGAGACCCAGTACTTC.